This T cell receptor beta chain was obtained from a study of CD8 T cells in Susac syndrome. The authors sequenced TCR beta from blood CD8+ and CD4+ T cells. Negative isolation yielded CD4+ and CD8+ T cells, and FACS enriched TEMRA cells. CDR1 and CDR2 (germline): ENHRY, SYGVKD. The CDR3 consists of 15 residues. J was trimmed by 3 bases and V by 2 bases; bases with no gene match: 4. About 0.45 to 1 ug RNA was reverse transcribed with random hexamers. Across 54 Vbeta and 13 Jbeta, TCR beta CDR3 was amplified with immunoSEQ multiplex PCR. One entry per CDR3 protein results from TCRdb running MiXCR on the immunoSEQ multiplex PCR reads. In the table there are 150,000 to 200,000 distinct CDR3 sequences, around 95% of which are singletons.

This chain links TRBV10-3 with TRBJ2-1, with 7 bases identical to TRBD2. The clonotype was recovered from a human donor with multiple sclerosis. The specimen sequenced was CD4+ T cells from PBMCs. In DNA form, the CDR3 reads TGTGCCATCAGTGAGGCCCGGGACTACTACAATGAGCAGTTCTTC. Its translation is CAISEARDYYNEQFF.